This TCR beta chain was identified during a study of brain T cells in children with intractable seizures. J gave up 5 bases and V 6 bases, and 11 bases lay outside the gene matches. CDR3 length: 15 amino acids. Germline-derived CDR1 and CDR2 are KGHSH and LQKENI. Produced via immunoSEQ multiplex PCR; TCRdb's table is partial and in-frame only. The sample lists under 150,000 clones; around 94% were seen once. Study-wide findings and caveats: HCMV serostatus was not known, and viral specificity came from CDR3 similarity only.

Concerning this clone: Antigen specificity is unknown.

Only cases whose brain tissue showed the highest T cell transcript signatures were sequenced. The material was peripheral blood, obtained at surgery. The V and J genes are TRBV18 and TRBJ1-2, with TRBD1 matching 8 bases. This sequence was found in a boy less than two years old with hemimegalencephaly and intractable seizures. The CDR3 DNA is TGTGCCAGCTCCCTGCTGGACCGACAGGGGTATGGCTACACCTTC. It codes for CASSLLDRQGYGYTF.